This TCR beta chain was identified in a study of T cell clones after liver transplantation. Study background: Three of eight recipients were HCV-positive; others had non-autoimmune, non-viral indications.

Unstimulated PBMCs were sorted into CD3+CD4+ and CD3+CD8+ populations. V was cut by 4 bases and J by 5 bases, with 8 bases left in between. Germline V gene lookup returns CDR1 SGHTA and CDR2 FQGTGA. The CDR3 totals 13 residues. The data were produced by immunoSEQ multiplex PCR, yet TCRdb's version contains in-frame clones alone and is incomplete. The data show nearly 55,000 clones, with approximately 84% seen just once and over 7% held by the top ten. The TCR was taken from a human donor who received a liver transplant. The sequenced sample was CD4+ T cells from blood, obtained before liver transplant. The gene calls are TRBV7-3 and TRBJ2-2, with D unclear. Written as DNA, the CDR3 is TGTGCCAGCAGCTATCGAATTACCGGGGAGCTGTTTTTT. Translation: CASSYRITGELFF.